Below, 26 T cell receptor beta chains from the same sample are listed, as sequenced in a study of blood T cell repertoires in COVID-19. Profiled with immunoSEQ multiplex PCR; TCRdb holds only in-frame clones, not every one. The sample has around 97,000 clones, around 87% seen once; the top ten hold about 20%. Sequencing was performed on peripheral blood. The receptors stem from a human donor in a cohort sampled during active COVID-19.

The rearrangement uses TRBV7-2 and TRBJ1-3; D gene uncertain. The ends were cut back, 1 base at V and 5 bases at J, with 6 bases in the middle. Germline CDR1 and CDR2: SGHTA and FQGNSA. The CDR3 consists of 13 residues. The CDR3 protein is CASSLELRNTIYF. CDR3 nucleotide sequence: TGTGCCAGCAGCTTAGAACTTCGAAACACCATATATTTT. Filled out from reference TRBV7-2 and TRBJ1-3, the complete variable domain reads GAGVSQSPSNKVTEKGKDVELRCDPISGHTALYWYRQSLGQGLEFLIYFQGNSAPDKSGLPSDRFSAERTGGSVSTLTIQRTQQEDSAVYLCASSLELRNTIYFGEGSWLTVV.

V is TRBV19 and J is TRBJ1-6; maybe TRBD1 (5 bases). V was clipped by 3 bases and J by 10 bases, with 16 bases between them. The CDR3 sequence is 15 residues long. From germline, CDR1 is LNHDA and CDR2 SQIVND (reference sequence). CDR3 DNA sequence: TGTGCCAGTAGTATGTCTGGGCAGGGAGGCTCACCCCTCCACTTT. The encoded protein is CASSMSGQGGSPLHF. Drawing the rest from reference TRBV19 and TRBJ1-6, the complete variable domain is DGGITQSPKYLFRKEGQNVTLSCEQNLNHDAMYWYRQDPGQGLRLIYYSQIVNDFQKGDIAEGYSVSREKKESFPLTVTSAQKNPTAFYLCASSMSGQGGSPLHFGNGTRLTVT.

V usage is TRBV9 and J usage is TRBJ1-6; 7 positions agree with TRBD1. CDR3 size: 17 residues. Germline V gene sequence: CDR1 SGDLS, CDR2 YYNGEE. The V segment lost 0 bases and the J segment 5 bases; nucleotides outside the gene matches: 8. The CDR3 loop reads CASSVGDWGTDNSPLHF. The CDR3 nucleotides read TGTGCCAGCAGCGTAGGGGACTGGGGGACAGATAATTCACCCCTCCACTTT.

This clone was seen a few times. This chain joins TRBV14 and TRBJ2-3; TRBD2 matches 9 bases. Germline values: CDR1 SGHDN, CDR2 FVKESK. There are 16 residues in the CDR3. Trimming at V came to 5 bases and at J to 4 bases, leaving 10 bases not matched to a gene. The CDR3 reads CASSFYSGRVPDTQYF. The CDR3 bases are TGTGCCAGCAGCTTTTATAGCGGGAGAGTCCCAGATACGCAGTATTTT.

The chain recombines TRBV5-6 with TRBJ2-1; 8 nucleotides align to TRBD2. CDR3 length equals 12 residues. The trim removed 4 bases at V and 12 bases at J, leaving 6 bases unmatched. Per the germline V gene, CDR1 is SGHDT and CDR2 is YYEEEE. In nucleotides, the CDR3 is TGTGCCAGCAGCCCCGCGGGGGGCTGGCAGTTCTTC. It is translated as CASSPAGGWQFF. The full variable domain, its missing parts supplied by reference TRBV5-6 and TRBJ2-1, is DAGVTQSPTHLIKTRGQQVTLRCSPKSGHDTVSWYQQALGQGPQFIFQYYEEEERQRGNFPDRFSGHQFPNYSSELNVNALLLGDSALYLCASSPAGGWQFFGPGTRLTVL.

V is TRBV29-1 and J is TRBJ2-2; 8 nucleotides line up with TRBD1. CDR1 and CDR2 from the germline V gene are SQVTM and ANQGSEA. V gave up 7 bases and J gave up 1 base; unmatched junction bases: 2. The CDR3 is made up of 13 amino acids. The CDR3 DNA follows: TGCAGCGCCGACAGGGGGAACACCGGGGAGCTGTTTTTT. Its protein product is CSADRGNTGELFF.

The chain carries TRBV10-3 and TRBJ2-2; 11 bases are a match to TRBD1. The CDR3 extends over 14 amino acids. Germline trimming cut 9 bases from V and 6 bases from J; bases unmatched to any gene: 6. Per germline, CDR1 ENHRY and CDR2 SYGVKD. CDR3 residues: CAIRGTGGSGELFF. In DNA form, the CDR3 reads TGTGCCATTCGCGGGACAGGGGGTTCCGGGGAGCTGTTTTTT.

The V gene is TRBV5-4, the J gene TRBJ2-1; 9 bases line up with TRBD2. The CDR3 loop spans 15 amino acids. Looked up from germline, CDR1 is SGHNT and CDR2 is YYREEE (reference sequence). V lost 2 bases and J lost 4; bases outside the gene matches: 4. The CDR3 sequence is CASSLRLAAYNEQFF. CDR3 DNA sequence: TGTGCCAGCAGCTTACGACTAGCGGCTTACAATGAGCAGTTCTTC. Full variable domain (outside the CDR3, taken from reference TRBV5-4 and TRBJ2-1): ETGVTQSPTHLIKTRGQQVTLRCSSQSGHNTVSWYQQALGQGPQFIFQYYREEENGRGNFPPRFSGLQFPNYSSELNVNALELDDSALYLCASSLRLAAYNEQFFGPGTRLTVL.

The chain combines TRBV6-5 with TRBJ1-2; D not resolved. Trimming took 7 bases from V and 7 from J, leaving 16 bases between them. The CDR3 extends over 13 amino acids. CDR1 MNHEY and CDR2 SVGAGI come from the germline V gene. The CDR3 loop reads CASTPPGRGGYTF. The CDR3, as DNA: TGTGCCAGCACCCCACCCGGACGGGGTGGCTACACCTTC.

The CDR3 DNA reads TGCGCCACCCAGTCAGGGCCTAATGAAAAACTGTTTTTT. Protein sequence: CATQSGPNEKLFF. The rearrangement links TRBV5-1 to TRBJ1-4, with TRBD1 as a possible D gene (5 bases). The length of the CDR3 is 13 residues. Germline V gives CDR1 SGHRS, CDR2 YFSETQ. V was shortened by 9 bases and J by 3 bases, with 12 bases between the two germline ends.

V is TRBV9 and J is TRBJ2-7, with D tentatively TRBD2 (6 bases). The CDR3 spans 17 residues. Trimming pared 4 bases from V and 4 bases from J, leaving 24 bases between. Germline loops: CDR1 SGDLS, CDR2 YYNGEE. The CDR3 DNA sequence: TGTGCCAGCAGCCCCCAGCCCACCCCCGGGGGTGGATACGAGCAGTACTTC. Translating gives CASSPQPTPGGGYEQYF.

The gene calls are TRBV27 and TRBJ2-4; 8 positions match TRBD1. The CDR3 spans 14 residues. The ends lost 4 bases at V and 6 bases at J; junction bases unmatched: 5. The V gene's germline CDR1 is MNHEY and CDR2 SMNVEV (reference sequence). The CDR3 reads CASSSGQGLNIQYF. The CDR3 nucleotides are TGTGCCAGCAGTTCTGGACAGGGACTAAACATTCAGTACTTC.

This chain connects TRBV7-9 to TRBJ2-3, with 8 bases matching TRBD2. The ends lost 3 bases at V and 2 bases at J; junction bases unmatched: 1. This CDR3 is 14 amino acids long. In germline, CDR1 is SEHNR, CDR2 FQNEAQ (reference sequence). In DNA form, the CDR3 reads TGTGCCAGCAGCTTTAGCGGGGTCACAGATACGCAGTATTTT. Translation gives CASSFSGVTDTQYF.

This chain connects TRBV5-1 to TRBJ2-7; 8 nucleotides match TRBD1. The CDR3 runs 14 residues. After removal of 3 bases from V and 7 bases from J, the junction contained 9 bases not matched to a gene. CDR1 SGHRS and CDR2 YFSETQ come from the germline V gene. CDR3: CASSSSGGRLEQYF. CDR3 bases: TGCGCCAGCAGCTCGTCAGGGGGCCGGTTAGAGCAGTACTTC.

The V and J genes are TRBV9 and TRBJ2-1; TRBD2 might be the D (5 bases). Trimming took 0 bases from V and 0 from J, leaving 10 bases between them. The germline V gene encodes CDR1 SGDLS and CDR2 YYNGEE. The CDR3 totals 16 residues. The CDR3 DNA sequence: TGTGCCAGCAGCGTAGAGGAGGTTAGCTCCTACAATGAGCAGTTCTTC. This codes for CASSVEEVSSYNEQFF.

This sequence joins TRBV5-1 and TRBJ2-7, with TRBD2 matching 11 bases. The CDR3 covers 15 residues. CDR1 and CDR2 (germline): SGHRS, YFSETQ. Trimming removed 4 bases from V and 3 bases from J; junction bases left unmatched: 6. CDR3 residues: CASSRNSGRDYEQYF. In DNA form, the CDR3 reads TGCGCCAGCAGCCGAAATAGCGGGAGGGACTACGAGCAGTACTTC.

This chain links TRBV29-1 with TRBJ1-2, with 9 bases lining up with TRBD1. The germline gives CDR1 SQVTM, CDR2 ANQGSEA. After removal of 3 bases from V and 5 bases from J, the junction contained 4 bases not matched to a gene. The CDR3 is made up of 13 amino acids. In nucleotides, the CDR3 is TGCAGCGTTGAGGGGACAGGGAGGTATGGCTACACCTTC. It codes for CSVEGTGRYGYTF.

The chain combines TRBV19 with TRBJ1-5; D gene uncertain. V lost 6 bases and J 2 bases, leaving 8 bases between the germline ends. The germline gives CDR1 LNHDA, CDR2 SQIVND (reference sequence). The CDR3 consists of 13 residues. The CDR3 here is CASSTSRNQPQHF. The CDR3 region has the DNA TGTGCCAGTAGCACATCCCGCAATCAGCCCCAGCATTTT.

The chain's CDR3 is CATCRILDFQETQYF. In nucleotides, the CDR3 is TGTGCCACTTGTCGCATCCTGGACTTCCAAGAGACCCAGTACTTC. The V gene is TRBV6-5, the J gene TRBJ2-5; D is perhaps TRBD2 (5 bases). V lost 10 bases and J 1 base, leaving 19 bases between the germline ends. CDR3 length equals 15 residues. Germline values: CDR1 MNHEY, CDR2 SVGAGI.

This clone was recorded a few times. The V call is TRBV9, the J call TRBJ2-3, with 7 bases lining up with TRBD2. CDR3 length: 14 residues. The germline CDR1 and CDR2 sequences are SGDLS and YYNGEE. J was trimmed by 2 bases and V by 7 bases; bases with no gene match: 7. CDR3 sequence reads: CASARGRSTDTQYF. CDR3 DNA: TGTGCCAGCGCACGCGGGAGATCCACAGATACGCAGTATTTT.

The genes are TRBV4-1 and TRBJ1-1, with 7 bases that match TRBD1. This CDR3 region has 17 residues. V lost 1 base and J lost 2; bases outside the gene matches: 10. The germline CDR1 and CDR2 sequences are MGHRA and YSYEKL. The CDR3 DNA is TGCGCCAGCAGCCAAGCCGTCAGGGGGAAGGGAAACACTGAAGCTTTCTTT. Residues: CASSQAVRGKGNTEAFF.

The chain combines TRBV5-1 with TRBJ1-1; D possibly corresponds to TRBD1 (6 bases). The CDR3 is 15 residues long. V was cut by 3 bases and J by 1 base, with 13 bases left in between. Germline CDR1 reads SGHRS; CDR2 reads YFSETQ. The CDR3 here is CASSSLGHTNTEAFF. For the CDR3, the DNA is TGCGCCAGCAGCTCATTGGGACATACGAACACTGAAGCTTTCTTT.

The chain couples TRBV28 to TRBJ2-1; 8 nucleotides match TRBD1. V lost 1 base, J lost 2 bases, and 13 bases stayed unmatched. The CDR3 has 19 residues. Germline V gives CDR1 MDHEN, CDR2 SYDVKM. The CDR3 spells CASSLFIPRGPNTYNEQFF. The CDR3 DNA reads TGTGCCAGCAGTTTATTTATCCCCAGGGGGCCCAACACCTACAATGAGCAGTTCTTC.

This chain's CDR3 is CASSPGLPGNEQFF. In DNA form, the CDR3 reads TGTGCCAGCAGCCCGGGACTCCCGGGCAATGAGCAGTTCTTC. The chain is built from TRBV7-2 and TRBJ2-1; the D gene is possibly TRBD2 (6 bases). This CDR3 is built from 14 residues. With 5 bases removed from V and 6 bases from J, the gap between germline ends came to 14 bases. In germline, CDR1 is SGHTA, CDR2 FQGNSA.

The chain couples TRBV29-1 to TRBJ2-2; perhaps TRBD1 as D (7 bases). Per the germline V gene, CDR1 is SQVTM and CDR2 is ANQGSEA. Between the trimmed V and J ends, which lost 5 bases and 0 bases, there was a span of 13 bases. The CDR3 covers 15 residues. In nucleotides, the CDR3 is TGCAGCGTTTCACGCGGGACAGCGAACACCGGGGAGCTGTTTTTT. It translates to CSVSRGTANTGELFF.

In this sample, this clone turned up a few times. The V gene is TRBV10-2, the J gene TRBJ2-7; D possibly corresponds to TRBD1 (5 bases). From germline, CDR1 is WSHSY and CDR2 SAAADI. The CDR3 has 14 residues. V was cut by 4 bases and J by 1 base, with 11 bases left in between. CDR3 coding DNA: TGCGCCAGCAGTGTGGGGCAGAGGTCCTACGAGCAGTACTTC. Translating it yields CASSVGQRSYEQYF.